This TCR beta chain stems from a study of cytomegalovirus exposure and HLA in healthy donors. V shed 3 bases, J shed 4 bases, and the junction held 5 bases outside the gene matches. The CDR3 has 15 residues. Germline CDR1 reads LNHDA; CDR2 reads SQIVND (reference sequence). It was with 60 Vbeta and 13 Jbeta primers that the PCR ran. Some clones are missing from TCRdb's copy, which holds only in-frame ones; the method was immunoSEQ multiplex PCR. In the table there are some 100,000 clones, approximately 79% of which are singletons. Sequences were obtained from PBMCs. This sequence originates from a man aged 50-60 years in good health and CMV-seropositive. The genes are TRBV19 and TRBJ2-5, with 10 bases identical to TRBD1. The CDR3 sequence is CASSMDRGRLETQYF. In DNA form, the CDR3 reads TGTGCCAGTAGTATGGACAGGGGGAGGTTAGAGACCCAGTACTTC. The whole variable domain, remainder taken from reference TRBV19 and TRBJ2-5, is DGGITQSPKYLFRKEGQNVTLSCEQNLNHDAMYWYRQDPGQGLRLIYYSQIVNDFQKGDIAEGYSVSREKKESFPLTVTSAQKNPTAFYLCASSMDRGRLETQYFGPGTRLLVL.